These 27 T cell receptor beta chains came from one sample sequenced in a study of T cell repertoires in cytomegalovirus infection. Using its own MiXCR run on the reads, TCRdb lists one record per CDR3 protein. The sample consists of about 330,000 distinct CDR3 sequences, approximately 9.5% of them appearing once. The source material was PBMCs. The receptors were sampled from a human donor in good health (CMV status not recorded). Some clones in this sample may be carry-over from other donors' samples.

Many counts were recorded for this clonotype. The rearrangement joins TRBV7-2 to TRBJ2-7; D unresolved. The CDR3 loop spans 9 amino acids. Trimming pared 4 bases from V and 13 bases from J, leaving 8 bases between. Germline CDR1 and CDR2: SGHTA and FQGNSA. The CDR3 DNA follows: TGTGCCAGCAGCTCCTCCGCCTACTTC. Residues: CASSSSAYF.

This clonotype was seen a few times. CDR3 coding DNA: TGTGCCAGCAGTGATCGGGGGGCCAACCTGAATCCCTACAATGAGCAGTTCTTC. Its protein product is CASSDRGANLNPYNEQFF. The rearrangement joins TRBV2 to TRBJ2-1, with D possibly matching TRBD2 (7 bases). CDR1 is SNHLY and CDR2 is FYNNEI in the germline V gene. V was cut by 3 bases and J by 2 bases, with 20 bases left in between. The CDR3 is 18 residues long.

This chain connects TRBV2 to TRBJ2-2, with 7 bases matching TRBD2. Germline loops: CDR1 SNHLY, CDR2 FYNNEI. After removal of 5 bases from V and 4 bases from J, the junction contained 7 bases not matched to a gene. The length of the CDR3 is 15 residues. In DNA, the CDR3 is TGTGCCAGCAGTATCAAGCGGGGATCCACCGGGGAGCTGTTTTTT. Translating gives CASSIKRGSTGELFF.

This clonotype was seen more than once but under ten times. V gene TRBV20-1 combines with J gene TRBJ2-1, with TRBD2 matching 8 bases. The CDR3 is 15 amino acids. Trimming removed 3 bases from V and 5 bases from J; junction bases left unmatched: 9. CDR1 is DFQATT, CDR2 SNEGSKA, per germline (reference sequence). CDR3 sequence (DNA): TGCAGTGCTAGGCGGGGAGCGGGAGACAACAATGAGCAGTTCTTC. This translates into CSARRGAGDNNEQFF.

This chain links TRBV7-2 with TRBJ2-7; 9 bases match TRBD2. The CDR3 loop spans 14 amino acids. The germline gives CDR1 SGHTA, CDR2 FQGNSA. Trimming cost V 7 bases and J 1 base; bases outside gene matches: 5. The DNA for the CDR3 is TGTGCCAGCACCCTAGCGGGAAGATCCTACGAGCAGTACTTC. It translates to CASTLAGRSYEQYF.

The rearrangement uses TRBV28 and TRBJ2-1; 10 bases align to TRBD2. CDR3 length: 14 amino acids. Germline V lookup: CDR1 MDHEN, CDR2 SYDVKM. J lost 5 bases, V lost 11 bases, and 9 bases had no gene match. The CDR3 loop is CAGGTSGIDNEQFF. CDR3 sequence (DNA): TGTGCCGGCGGCACTAGCGGGATCGACAATGAGCAGTTCTTC.

This clonotype was recorded many times. The rearrangement uses TRBV7-2 and TRBJ2-3, with D perhaps TRBD1 (6 bases). CDR3 size: 15 residues. The ends were cut back, 5 bases at V and 0 bases at J, with 12 bases in the middle. CDR1 and CDR2 (germline): SGHTA, FQGNSA. The CDR3 bases are TGTGCCAGCAGCCAACAGGGTTCTAGCACAGATACGCAGTATTTT. Encoded protein: CASSQQGSSTDTQYF.

This clonotype was found many times. The chain employs TRBV5-6 and TRBJ1-1, with D possibly matching TRBD1 (6 bases). Trimming took off 5 bases at V and 1 base at J, with 15 bases between the two ends. CDR1 and CDR2 from the germline V gene are SGHDT and YYEEEE. The CDR3 sequence is 15 residues long. The DNA for the CDR3 is TGTGCCAGCAGGCCTTTCGACAGGCCGAACACTGAAGCTTTCTTT. Its translation: CASRPFDRPNTEAFF.

In this sample, this clonotype turned up a few times. The chain employs TRBV7-9 and TRBJ1-1, with D perhaps matching TRBD1 (5 bases). The V gene's germline CDR1 is SEHNR and CDR2 FQNEAQ (reference sequence). The CDR3 covers 15 residues. V dropped 0 bases and J dropped 4 bases, with 12 bases sitting between them. The CDR3 DNA sequence: TGTGCCAGCAGCTTAGCCGCGGGAGGGGCCACTGAAGCTTTCTTT. Protein product: CASSLAAGGATEAFF.

V usage is TRBV7-9 and J usage is TRBJ1-3, with D unresolved. The CDR3 totals 14 residues. Trimming removed 1 base at V and 2 bases at J, with 6 bases between. Looked up from germline, CDR1 is SEHNR and CDR2 is FQNEAQ (reference sequence). CDR3 sequence: CASSLVTAGNTIYF. The CDR3 nucleotides read TGTGCCAGCAGCTTAGTCACAGCTGGAAACACCATATATTTT.

This clonotype was seen a few times. This chain connects TRBV28 to TRBJ2-7, with a weak D call TRBD2 (6 bases). With 6 bases removed from V and 6 bases from J, the gap between germline ends came to 21 bases. Per the germline V gene, CDR1 is MDHEN and CDR2 is SYDVKM. The CDR3 loop spans 15 amino acids. For the CDR3, the DNA is TGTGCCAGCAGCAAGACTGGATCCACGCGGGGCGAGCAGTACTTC. This codes for CASSKTGSTRGEQYF.

The chain uses TRBV5-4 and TRBJ1-4; 9 positions agree with TRBD1. The CDR3 spans 17 residues. The germline gives CDR1 SGHNT, CDR2 YYREEE (reference sequence). The V segment lost 3 bases and the J segment 3 bases; nucleotides outside the gene matches: 9. CDR3 in amino acids: CASSSRTGAAANEKLFF. As DNA, the CDR3 is TGTGCCAGCAGCTCGCGGACAGGGGCAGCAGCTAATGAAAAACTGTTTTTT.

The genes are TRBV11-2 and TRBJ2-3; D gene uncertain. Germline V CDR1 and CDR2: SGHAT, FQNNGV. V was trimmed by 3 bases and J by 7 bases, leaving 14 bases between them. This CDR3 has 14 residues. CDR3 residues: CASSFSVQTNTQYF. The DNA for the CDR3 is TGTGCCAGCAGCTTTAGTGTGCAGACAAATACGCAGTATTTT.

This clonotype was counted a few times. The CDR3 DNA sequence: TGTGCCAGCAGCCCGACAGGGGGGCGACGGAATCAGCCCCAGCATTTT. This gives the protein CASSPTGGRRNQPQHF. This chain connects TRBV12-3 or TRBV12-4 to TRBJ1-5, with 9 nucleotides matching TRBD1. The CDR3 is 16 amino acids. The V gene end was trimmed by 6 bases and the J gene end by 4 bases; junction bases not matched to a gene: 10.

At least ten counts were recorded for this clonotype. The chain recombines TRBV7-2 with TRBJ2-6; TRBD1 aligns across 7 bases. This CDR3 has 19 amino acids. The V and J ends lost 2 bases and 0 bases, in that order; junction bases with no gene match: 10. Germline V lookup: CDR1 SGHTA, CDR2 FQGNSA. The CDR3 sequence is CASSLRAGQVYSGANVLTF. CDR3 DNA: TGTGCCAGCAGCTTAAGGGCTGGACAGGTATACTCTGGGGCCAACGTCCTGACTTTC.

This clonotype was recorded many times. The chain carries TRBV19 and TRBJ2-5, with D uncertain. V dropped 5 bases and J dropped 1 base, with 8 bases sitting between them. Germline CDR1 LNHDA, CDR2 SQIVND (reference sequence). This CDR3 is 13 amino acids long. This CDR3 reads CASSRTFQETQYF. CDR3 nucleotide sequence: TGTGCCAGTAGTCGGACGTTCCAAGAGACCCAGTACTTC.

There are a few counts of this clonotype. The chain joins TRBV20-1 to TRBJ2-1, with TRBD2 matching 9 bases. Germline CDR1 reads DFQATT; CDR2 reads SNEGSKA (reference sequence). This CDR3 region has 16 residues. Trimming cost V 0 bases and J 10 bases; bases outside gene matches: 13. CDR3 sequence reads: CSARDLWRGGSGEQFF. The CDR3 DNA follows: TGCAGTGCTAGAGATCTTTGGCGGGGGGGCTCGGGCGAGCAGTTCTTC.

This clonotype was recorded a few times. The V gene is TRBV7-2, the J gene TRBJ2-2, with unresolved D. V was shortened by 1 base and J by 6 bases, with 6 bases between the two germline ends. Germline CDR1 is SGHTA and CDR2 is FQGNSA. The CDR3 contains 13 residues. The CDR3 DNA reads as TGTGCCAGCAGCTTAGATTTCGCCGGGGAGCTGTTTTTT. Protein product: CASSLDFAGELFF.

This clonotype was seen more than once but under ten times. CDR3 nucleotides: TGTGCCAGCAGCTCCCAGGGGTTGTCTGAAGCTTTCTTT. Amino acid sequence: CASSSQGLSEAFF. The chain employs TRBV7-4 and TRBJ1-1; D is possibly TRBD1 (6 bases). CDR3 length: 13 amino acids. Trimming took off 4 bases at V and 6 bases at J, with 12 bases between the two ends. Germline CDR1 SGHVT, CDR2 SQSDAQ.

Concerning this clonotype: A clone one base away is much larger, so this may be a read error. The chain is built from TRBV27 and TRBJ2-3, with D perhaps given as TRBD1 or TRBD2 (5 bases each). The CDR3 covers 13 residues. The germline V gene has CDR1 MNHEY and CDR2 SMNVEV (reference sequence). Written as DNA, the CDR3 is TGTGCCAGCAGTTTGGGGGTGACAGATGCGCAGTATTTT. Its protein product is CASSLGVTDAQYF.

V usage is TRBV12-5 and J usage is TRBJ1-1, with 7 bases identical to TRBD1. J lost 0 bases, V lost 7 bases, and 8 bases had no gene match. CDR1 is LGHNT, CDR2 FRNRAP, per germline. The length of the CDR3 is 15 residues. CDR3 nucleotide sequence: TGTGCTAGTGCCCCGCCAGGGGGTATGAACACTGAAGCTTTCTTT. This codes for CASAPPGGMNTEAFF. The full variable domain, rest sourced from reference TRBV12-5 and TRBJ1-1, is DARVTQTPRHKVTEMGQEVTMRCQPILGHNTVFWYRQTMMQGLELLAYFRNRAPLDDSGMPKDRFSAEMPDATLATLKIQPSEPRDSAVYFCASAPPGGMNTEAFFGQGTRLTVV.

The gene calls are TRBV10-3 and TRBJ2-7; 7 nucleotides match TRBD2. The germline V gene has CDR1 ENHRY and CDR2 SYGVKD. After removal of 0 bases from V and 5 bases from J, the junction contained 1 base not matched to a gene. This CDR3 comprises 13 residues. CDR3 nucleotides: TGTGCCATCAGTGAGTCGGGAGGGAACGAGCAGTACTTC. It yields the protein CAISESGGNEQYF.

This clonotype occurred many times. The rearrangement links TRBV12-3 or TRBV12-4 to TRBJ2-1; 10 bases match TRBD1. The CDR3 spans 17 residues. Unmatched junction bases numbered 12, after V lost 3 bases and J lost 7 bases. For the CDR3, the DNA is TGTGCCAGCAGTTTGGGTGTTGGGGACAGGGGCCAGAATGAGCAGTTCTTC. It codes for CASSLGVGDRGQNEQFF.

This clonotype was detected many times. CDR3 sequence reads: CASSLDSGTSVYNEQFF. For the CDR3, the DNA is TGTGCCAGCAGCTTGGATTCCGGGACTAGTGTCTACAATGAGCAGTTCTTC. The rearrangement joins TRBV7-2 to TRBJ2-1, with 8 bases aligning to TRBD2. Unmatched junction bases numbered 10, after V lost 3 bases and J lost 3 bases. The CDR3 consists of 17 residues. Germline V gene data show CDR1 as SGHTA and CDR2 as FQGNSA.

This clonotype has ten or more counts. The genes are TRBV28 and TRBJ1-5; D unresolved. V lost 6 bases to trimming and J lost 2 bases, with 11 bases between them. This CDR3 has 14 amino acids. The germline CDR1 and CDR2 sequences are MDHEN and SYDVKM. The CDR3 DNA follows: TGTGCCAGCAGCTTAGGGCAGCGCAATCAGCCCCAGCATTTT. Translating it yields CASSLGQRNQPQHF. Supplemented by reference TRBV28 and TRBJ1-5, the full variable domain reads DVKVTQSSRYLVKRTGEKVFLECVQDMDHENMFWYRQDPGLGLRLIYFSYDVKMKEKGDIPEGYSVSREKKERFSLILESASTNQTSMYLCASSLGQRNQPQHFGDGTRLSIL.

This clonotype occurred many times. This rearrangement joins TRBV7-2 to TRBJ2-5; D is tentatively TRBD1 or TRBD2 (5 bases each). The germline V gene encodes CDR1 SGHTA and CDR2 FQGNSA. The CDR3 sequence is 14 residues long. V shed 5 bases and J shed 5 bases, with 15 bases lying between them. The CDR3 DNA reads as TGTGCCAGCAGCCGAGAGGGGCGAGGGGAGACCCAGTACTTC. It specifies CASSREGRGETQYF.

The chain carries TRBV10-3 and TRBJ2-1; 7 nucleotides align to TRBD1. The germline gives CDR1 ENHRY, CDR2 SYGVKD. This CDR3 is built from 15 residues. V shed 0 bases, J shed 4 bases, and the junction held 3 bases outside the gene matches. CDR3: CAISESGGGYNEQFF. CDR3 bases: TGTGCCATCAGTGAGTCAGGGGGCGGGTACAATGAGCAGTTCTTC.